These 21 T cell receptor beta chains originate from one sample sequenced in a study of CD4+ T cells in melanoma. Data came from immunoSEQ multiplex PCR; TCRdb stores just in-frame clones and leaves some out. This sample has 12,000 to 15,000 clones, with around 70% found just once. The specimen sequenced was cells from a culture (not recorded whether cultured in vitro). The receptors come from a human donor with melanoma.

The chain carries TRBV9 and TRBJ2-3; D uncertain. Trimming left V 0 bases short and J 4 bases short, with 12 bases between. CDR3 size: 15 residues. The V gene's germline CDR1 is SGDLS and CDR2 YYNGEE. In nucleotides, the CDR3 is TGTGCCAGCAGCGTAGAAATGAATCCGGCAGATACGCAGTATTTT. Translating gives CASSVEMNPADTQYF.

This chain connects TRBV29-1 to TRBJ2-2; 12 bases agree with TRBD2. Germline trimming cut 7 bases from V and 4 bases from J; bases unmatched to any gene: 4. Germline loops: CDR1 SQVTM, CDR2 ANQGSEA. This CDR3 has 14 amino acids. The CDR3 spells CSAETSGGTGELFF. CDR3 in DNA: TGCAGCGCCGAGACTAGCGGGGGCACCGGGGAGCTGTTTTTT.

This chain connects TRBV5-1 to TRBJ1-1; 8 bases map to TRBD1. Losses at the gene ends were 1 base for V and 4 bases for J; bases not matched to a gene: 6. The CDR3 totals 15 residues. From germline, CDR1 is SGHRS and CDR2 YFSETQ. In nucleotides, the CDR3 is TGCGCCAGCAGCTTGCGGCCCAGGGGGCTCACTGAAGCTTTCTTT. Its protein product is CASSLRPRGLTEAFF.

This clone was observed a handful of times. This chain uses TRBV2 with TRBJ2-1, with TRBD2 as a possible D gene (7 bases). V was trimmed by 7 bases and J by 7 bases, leaving 20 bases between them. The CDR3 has 15 amino acids. The germline CDR1 and CDR2 sequences are SNHLY and FYNNEI. Here the CDR3 DNA reads TGTGCCAGCACAAGGGGGGGGACCACCCTTAATGAGCAGTTCTTC. Its translation is CASTRGGTTLNEQFF.

Only a few counts were recorded for this clone. V and J are TRBV7-9 and TRBJ2-3; D unclear. The V gene's germline CDR1 is SEHNR and CDR2 FQNEAQ (reference sequence). V was shortened by 1 base and J by 2 bases, with 7 bases between the two germline ends. The CDR3 consists of 14 residues. Here the CDR3 DNA reads TGTGCCAGCAGCTTAGGGCTAAACACAGATACGCAGTATTTT. Translated: CASSLGLNTDTQYF.

This clone occurred once. The rearrangement links TRBV18 to TRBJ1-1, with D tentatively TRBD1 (5 bases). The CDR3 spans 13 residues. Per germline, CDR1 KGHSH and CDR2 LQKENI. V lost 4 bases and J lost 5, with 11 bases in between. The CDR3 DNA reads TGTGCCAGCTCACTCAGGGTTACTACTGAAGCTTTCTTT. Residues: CASSLRVTTEAFF.

The sample holds a few counts of this clone. This sequence joins TRBV29-1 and TRBJ2-2, with D hard to call. V was clipped by 4 bases and J by 4 bases, with 7 bases between them. Germline V gene sequence: CDR1 SQVTM, CDR2 ANQGSEA. The CDR3 covers 12 residues. This chain's CDR3 is CSVGPGTGELFF. In DNA, the CDR3 is TGCAGCGTTGGGCCAGGCACCGGGGAGCTGTTTTTT.

The chain is built from TRBV5-1 and TRBJ2-7, with D maybe TRBD2 (5 bases). V was trimmed by 4 bases and J by 3 bases, leaving 23 bases between them. CDR1 SGHRS and CDR2 YFSETQ come from the germline V gene. The CDR3 covers 17 residues. CDR3 in amino acids: CASSLGPGYDTGYEQYF. CDR3 sequence (DNA): TGCGCCAGCAGCCTAGGGCCGGGATATGACACGGGCTACGAGCAGTACTTC.

V and J are TRBV2 and TRBJ2-5; no clear D gene. Trimming took off 6 bases at V and 4 bases at J, with 9 bases between the two ends. CDR3 length equals 12 residues. CDR1 SNHLY and CDR2 FYNNEI come from the germline V gene. Here the CDR3 DNA reads TGTGCCAGCAGCGAAATCGGAGAGACCCAGTACTTC. Encoded protein: CASSEIGETQYF. The full variable domain, completed using reference TRBV2 and TRBJ2-5, is EPEVTQTPSHQVTQMGQEVILRCVPISNHLYFYWYRQILGQKVEFLVSFYNNEISEKSEIFDDQFSVERPDGSNFTLKIRSTKLEDSAMYFCASSEIGETQYFGPGTRLLVL.

This clone was recorded a few times. The chain combines TRBV7-6 with TRBJ2-7, with no clear D. The germline gives CDR1 SGHVS, CDR2 FNYEAQ. Between the trimmed V and J ends, which lost 1 base and 4 bases, there was a span of 14 bases. CDR3 length equals 15 residues. DNA for the CDR3: TGTGCCAGCAGCTTAGAAGGTCAAAGAGGATACGAGCAGTACTTC. This encodes CASSLEGQRGYEQYF. Drawing the rest from reference TRBV7-6 and TRBJ2-7, the complete variable domain is GAGVSQSPRYKVTKRGQDVALRCDPISGHVSLYWYRQALGQGPEFLTYFNYEAQQDKSGLPNDRFSAERPEGSISTLTIQRTEQRDSAMYRCASSLEGQRGYEQYFGPGTRLTVT.

V and J are TRBV5-8 and TRBJ1-2; D gene ambiguous. Germline CDR1 reads SGHTS; CDR2 reads YDEGEE. This CDR3 is built from 12 residues. The ends were cut back, 4 bases at V and 8 bases at J, with 12 bases in the middle. In nucleotides, the CDR3 is TGTGCCAGCAGCCGGTTGCCCACCGGCTACACCTTC. Protein product: CASSRLPTGYTF.

This chain links TRBV5-6 with TRBJ1-3; D not resolved. V lost 0 bases and J 0 bases, leaving 10 bases between the germline ends. The CDR3 contains 16 residues. Germline CDR1 and CDR2: SGHDT and YYEEEE. This chain's CDR3 is CASSLGRGSSGNTIYF. CDR3 in DNA: TGTGCCAGCAGCTTGGGTCGCGGGAGCTCTGGAAACACCATATATTTT.

The sample holds one count of this clone. The chain uses TRBV5-1 and TRBJ2-2; D ambiguous. V was cut by 0 bases and J by 2 bases, with 8 bases left in between. The CDR3 has 15 residues. Germline V lookup: CDR1 SGHRS, CDR2 YFSETQ. The CDR3 spells CASSLDRPNTGELFF. The CDR3 nucleotides are TGCGCCAGCAGCTTGGACAGACCAAACACCGGGGAGCTGTTTTTT.

The chain couples TRBV29-1 to TRBJ1-1; 7 bases agree with TRBD1. With V trimmed by 2 bases and J by 1 base, 7 bases remained unmatched. Per germline, CDR1 SQVTM and CDR2 ANQGSEA. The CDR3 spans 15 residues. This chain's CDR3 is CSVERAGQKNTEAFF. The CDR3 DNA reads as TGCAGCGTTGAAAGGGCGGGACAGAAGAACACTGAAGCTTTCTTT.

The chain is built from TRBV19 and TRBJ2-3, with 8 bases that match TRBD2. The V and J ends lost 3 bases and 6 bases, in that order; junction bases with no gene match: 14. Germline V gives CDR1 LNHDA, CDR2 SQIVND (reference sequence). This CDR3 is built from 17 residues. CDR3 bases: TGTGCCAGTAGTATGATAGGAGCGGGGGCCGCGGGGGATACGCAGTATTTT. Translated: CASSMIGAGAAGDTQYF.

The V and J genes are TRBV15 and TRBJ2-7, with D unresolved. Looked up from germline, CDR1 is LNHNV and CDR2 is YYDKDF (reference sequence). V lost 0 bases and J 2 bases, leaving 11 bases between the germline ends. The CDR3 consists of 15 residues. The chain's CDR3 is CATSRDGHLAYEQYF. The CDR3 nucleotides are TGTGCCACCAGCAGAGACGGGCACCTCGCCTACGAGCAGTACTTC.

This clone was detected once. The genes are TRBV7-6 and TRBJ2-5, with no clear D. Germline assignment: CDR1 SGHVS and CDR2 FNYEAQ. With 1 base removed from V and 5 bases from J, the gap between germline ends came to 11 bases. This CDR3 is 14 amino acids long. CDR3 bases: TGTGCCAGCAGCTTAGAGTCAAGGACGGAGACCCAGTACTTC. It yields the protein CASSLESRTETQYF.

This rearrangement joins TRBV29-1 to TRBJ2-3; D gene uncertain. There are 13 residues in the CDR3. The V end lost 5 bases, the J end lost 0 bases, and 9 bases lay between the germline ends. The V gene's germline CDR1 is SQVTM and CDR2 ANQGSEA. CDR3 residues: CSVPVGSTDTQYF. DNA of the CDR3: TGCAGCGTTCCTGTAGGGAGCACAGATACGCAGTATTTT.

V gene TRBV29-1 combines with J gene TRBJ1-3; 9 bases are shared with TRBD1. The CDR3 covers 12 residues. The V and J ends lost 5 bases and 7 bases, in that order; junction bases with no gene match: 3. From germline, CDR1 is SQVTM and CDR2 ANQGSEA. Here the CDR3 reads CSVPGQGNTIYF. As DNA, the CDR3 is TGCAGCGTTCCCGGACAGGGGAACACCATATATTTT.

The chain joins TRBV4-2 to TRBJ2-2; the match to TRBD2 covers 10 bases. J was trimmed by 0 bases and V by 4 bases; bases with no gene match: 14. The CDR3 loop spans 20 amino acids. Germline V gene sequence: CDR1 LGHNA, CDR2 YNFKEQ. The CDR3 reads CASSPQNLAGVIANTGELFF. In nucleotides, the CDR3 is TGTGCCAGCAGCCCCCAAAACCTAGCGGGGGTAATCGCGAACACCGGGGAGCTGTTTTTT.

V usage is TRBV5-8 and J usage is TRBJ1-4, with TRBD1 identical over 10 bases. Germline lookup yields CDR1 SGHTS and CDR2 YDEGEE. The V gene end was trimmed by 10 bases and the J gene end by 10 bases; junction bases not matched to a gene: 10. CDR3 length: 13 amino acids. The CDR3 here is CACGGTGEAKLFF. CDR3 nucleotides: TGTGCCTGCGGCGGGACAGGGGAGGCAAAACTGTTTTTT.